The 29 T cell receptor beta chains presented below share a single source sample, sequenced in a study of blood T cell repertoires in COVID-19. TCRdb's table, derived via immunoSEQ multiplex PCR, lists solely in-frame clones and lacks some. The profile shows under 200,000 clones, under 85% of them singletons. Sequenced material: peripheral blood. These receptor sequences come from a man in his sixties or seventies who had recovered from COVID-19.

This chain connects TRBV11-2 to TRBJ1-3, with 7 bases matching TRBD1. This CDR3 comprises 16 residues. V gave up 5 bases and J gave up 3 bases; unmatched junction bases: 10. The germline V gene encodes CDR1 SGHAT and CDR2 FQNNGV. Written as DNA, the CDR3 is TGTGCCAGCAGCCGAGCGGAGGGGGCAGTTGGAAACACCATATATTTT. Its translation is CASSRAEGAVGNTIYF.

Here the CDR3 DNA reads TGTGCCAGCAGCGCCTCGGGTGTGGCACCCTACGAGCAGTACTTC. Its translation is CASSASGVAPYEQYF. The chain combines TRBV6-5 with TRBJ2-7; unclear D gene. Trimming took 6 bases from V and 2 from J, leaving 17 bases between them. The germline V gene has CDR1 MNHEY and CDR2 SVGAGI. The CDR3 is 15 residues long.

The chain couples TRBV5-1 to TRBJ1-5; D might be TRBD1 (6 bases). The V and J ends lost 3 bases and 9 bases respectively, with 13 bases between them. The CDR3 loop spans 13 amino acids. Germline V lookup: CDR1 SGHRS, CDR2 YFSETQ. The CDR3 loop reads CASSSRQDGPQHF. For the CDR3, the DNA is TGCGCCAGCAGCTCCCGACAGGACGGGCCCCAGCATTTT.

The chain joins TRBV29-1 to TRBJ2-3; 7 positions match TRBD1. J lost 4 bases, V lost 4 bases, and 8 bases had no gene match. The CDR3 consists of 14 residues. Germline V gene data show CDR1 as SQVTM and CDR2 as ANQGSEA. CDR3 in DNA: TGCAGCGTTGGACAGGGCTTTATAGCAGATACGCAGTATTTT. The encoded protein is CSVGQGFIADTQYF.

This sequence joins TRBV6-2 or TRBV6-3 and TRBJ2-7; 9 bases line up with TRBD1. The CDR3 is made up of 14 amino acids. V lost 4 bases and J lost 3; bases outside the gene matches: 4. Germline CDR1 MNHEY, CDR2 SVGEGT. The CDR3 nucleotides are TGTGCCAGCAGTTCTCCGGGACAGGGCTACGAGCAGTACTTC. Its translation is CASSSPGQGYEQYF.

The CDR3 sequence: CASSGTGDYEQYF. CDR3 coding DNA: TGTGCCAGCAGTGGGACAGGGGACTACGAGCAGTACTTC. V usage is TRBV2 and J usage is TRBJ2-7; 9 bases map to TRBD1. Trimming removed 4 bases from V and 3 bases from J; junction bases left unmatched: 1. Germline CDR1 is SNHLY and CDR2 is FYNNEI. The CDR3 extends over 13 amino acids.

The gene calls are TRBV6-1 and TRBJ2-1, with TRBD2 identical over 11 bases. Germline CDR1 is MNHNS and CDR2 is SASEGT. CDR3 length: 16 residues. The trim removed 1 base at V and 8 bases at J, leaving 7 bases unmatched. CDR3 bases: TGTGCCAGCAGTGAAGTTCTTACTAGCGGGAGCCATGAGCAGTTCTTC. Translating gives CASSEVLTSGSHEQFF.

The gene calls are TRBV19 and TRBJ2-7, with TRBD2 matching over 7 bases. Germline CDR1 LNHDA, CDR2 SQIVND (reference sequence). The CDR3 sequence is 14 residues long. J gave up 3 bases and V 6 bases, and 8 bases lay outside the gene matches. The CDR3 spells CASSRGRTSYEQYF. The CDR3 nucleotides read TGTGCCAGTAGCCGTGGACGGACTAGCTACGAGCAGTACTTC.

This chain joins TRBV6-5 and TRBJ2-7; a possible D gene is TRBD1 (6 bases). From germline, CDR1 is MNHEY and CDR2 SVGAGI. The CDR3 is 13 amino acids. V lost 8 bases to trimming and J lost 2 bases, with 13 bases between them. DNA for the CDR3: TGTGCCAGCGGGCACAGGGAAACCTACGAGCAGTACTTC. The encoded protein is CASGHRETYEQYF.

The rearrangement uses TRBV29-1 and TRBJ2-7, with D possibly TRBD1 on 6 matching bases. The CDR3 runs 12 residues. Trimming took 7 bases from V and 4 from J, leaving 14 bases between them. Germline V gene lookup returns CDR1 SQVTM and CDR2 ANQGSEA. CDR3 coding DNA: TGCAGCGCTCTGGGACAAGCATACGAGCAGTACTTC. This codes for CSALGQAYEQYF.

The J gene is TRBJ2-5, the V gene TRBV19; D possibly corresponds to TRBD1 (6 bases). V shed 6 bases and J shed 4 bases, with 15 bases lying between them. This CDR3 contains 14 residues. Germline V gene sequence: CDR1 LNHDA, CDR2 SQIVND (reference sequence). CDR3 DNA: TGTGCCAGTAGCCCGAGGGGGTGGGGAGAGACCCAGTACTTC. It translates to CASSPRGWGETQYF.

This rearrangement joins TRBV7-9 to TRBJ2-7; TRBD2 agrees at 10 bases. The CDR3 sequence is 15 residues long. Germline-derived CDR1 and CDR2 are SEHNR and FQNEAQ (reference sequence). V lost 3 bases, J lost 3 bases, and 5 bases stayed unmatched. The CDR3 here is CASSFGTSECYEQYF. As DNA, the CDR3 is TGTGCCAGCAGCTTTGGGACTAGCGAGTGCTACGAGCAGTACTTC.

The chain is built from TRBV5-4 and TRBJ2-3; D may be TRBD2 (7 bases). CDR3 length equals 19 residues. Germline-derived CDR1 and CDR2 are SGHNT and YYREEE (reference sequence). Trimming shortened V by 3 bases and J by 6 bases, and 29 bases separated the two germline ends. The CDR3 nucleotides are TGTGCCAGCAGCTCCCCTCGGTTGCTGGGGGGGCGCCGGGTTGATACGCAGTATTTT. This codes for CASSSPRLLGGRRVDTQYF. Supplemented by reference TRBV5-4 and TRBJ2-3, the full variable domain reads ETGVTQSPTHLIKTRGQQVTLRCSSQSGHNTVSWYQQALGQGPQFIFQYYREEENGRGNFPPRFSGLQFPNYSSELNVNALELDDSALYLCASSSPRLLGGRRVDTQYFGPGTRLTVL.

This clone was detected once. CDR3 nucleotide sequence: TGTGCCAGCAGCCAAGCGGGAGGCACAGATACGCAGTATTTT. Its translation: CASSQAGGTDTQYF. The rearrangement uses TRBV3-1 (or the pseudogene TRBV3-2) and TRBJ2-3, with D possibly being TRBD2 (6 bases). The V gene lost 1 base and the J gene lost 1 base, with 6 bases spanning the gap. From germline, CDR1 is LGHDT and CDR2 YNNKEL (reference sequence). There are 14 residues in the CDR3.

The V call is TRBV7-2, the J call TRBJ2-7, with a possible D match to TRBD2 (7 bases). From germline, CDR1 is SGHTA and CDR2 FQGNSA. The germline V and J ends were trimmed by 5 bases and 10 bases, with 12 bases remaining between them. The CDR3 extends over 11 amino acids. The CDR3 nucleotides read TGTGCCAGCAGCCTTAGGGGGGGACAGTACTTC. Translation gives CASSLRGGQYF.

The CDR3 region is CASRSPSGGDSYEQYF. The CDR3 bases are TGTGCCAGTAGATCTCCATCTGGGGGGGACTCCTACGAGCAGTACTTC. This chain connects TRBV19 to TRBJ2-7, with 7 bases matching TRBD2. This CDR3 is 16 amino acids long. V dropped 6 bases and J dropped 0; count of bases not matched to a gene: 11. Per the germline V gene, CDR1 is LNHDA and CDR2 is SQIVND (reference sequence).

This clone showed up many times. The chain couples TRBV9 to TRBJ2-7; TRBD2 agrees at 7 bases. The germline V gene has CDR1 SGDLS and CDR2 YYNGEE. After removal of 3 bases from V and 4 bases from J, the junction contained 13 bases not matched to a gene. The CDR3 is 16 residues long. CDR3 sequence reads: CASSGSPSREVYEQYF. The DNA of the CDR3 is TGTGCCAGCAGCGGGAGCCCCTCCCGGGAGGTGTACGAGCAGTACTTC.

This clone was seen a few times. V usage is TRBV6-1 and J usage is TRBJ2-1, with 16 bases that match TRBD2. Germline CDR1 and CDR2: MNHNS and SASEGT. V shed 0 bases, J shed 8 bases, and the junction held 4 bases outside the gene matches. This CDR3 is 17 amino acids long. The CDR3 DNA reads as TGTGCCAGCAGTGAAGCTGCTGGGACTAGCGGGAGGGATGAGCAGTTCTTC. Its translation: CASSEAAGTSGRDEQFF.

The CDR3, as DNA: TGTGCCAGCAGTACAGGGGGCCGGAGGTCACCCCTCCACTTT. Translation: CASSTGGRRSPLHF. This chain links TRBV6-4 with TRBJ1-6; 9 bases align to TRBD1. Looked up from germline, CDR1 is MRHNA and CDR2 is SNTAGT. The V segment lost 5 bases and the J segment 10 bases; nucleotides outside the gene matches: 6. The CDR3 is 14 residues long.

This clone appeared a single time. The chain recombines TRBV27 with TRBJ2-2, with 9 nucleotides matching TRBD2. This CDR3 contains 16 residues. The J segment lost 5 bases and the V segment lost 3 bases, leaving 7 bases of the junction unmatched. Germline V CDR1 and CDR2: MNHEY, SMNVEV (reference sequence). The CDR3 spells CASSFSGSGGTGELFF. DNA of the CDR3: TGTGCCAGCAGTTTTAGCGGGAGTGGAGGGACCGGGGAGCTGTTTTTT.

In the case of this clone: Other DNA sequences in this specimen translate into the identical CDR3. This chain joins TRBV18 and TRBJ2-7; TRBD1 agrees at 12 bases. This CDR3 comprises 15 residues. Germline-derived CDR1 and CDR2 are KGHSH and LQKENI. With 3 bases clipped from V and 3 bases from J, the junction kept 3 bases outside the gene matches. CDR3 protein: CASSPGTGGFYEQYF. The CDR3 bases are TGTGCCAGCTCACCGGGGACAGGGGGCTTCTACGAGCAGTACTTC.

The rearrangement joins TRBV5-1 to TRBJ2-3; 9 bases agree with TRBD1. From germline, CDR1 is SGHRS and CDR2 YFSETQ. Trimming removed 5 bases from V and 2 bases from J; junction bases left unmatched: 9. This CDR3 has 16 amino acids. CDR3 residues: CASRSTGGFVTDTQYF. CDR3 in DNA: TGCGCCAGCAGATCTACAGGGGGCTTCGTCACAGATACGCAGTATTTT.

The chain carries TRBV27 and TRBJ2-7; 8 nucleotides match TRBD2. This CDR3 contains 15 residues. V lost 5 bases to trimming and J lost 3 bases; unmatched junction nucleotides: 9. Germline V gene data show CDR1 as MNHEY and CDR2 as SMNVEV (reference sequence). CDR3 residues: CASSPSPAGVYEQYF. DNA of the CDR3: TGTGCCAGCAGTCCCTCCCCAGCGGGGGTCTACGAGCAGTACTTC.

In this sample, this clone turned up a few times. The chain combines TRBV5-1 with TRBJ1-1; possibly TRBD1 for D (6 bases). Germline CDR1 is SGHRS and CDR2 is YFSETQ. The CDR3 has 16 amino acids. V was pared by 3 bases and J by 3 bases, with 18 bases between. CDR3 residues: CASSSAGSTGYTEAFF. As DNA, the CDR3 is TGCGCCAGCAGCTCCGCGGGTTCGACAGGCTACACTGAAGCTTTCTTT.

The chain couples TRBV6-5 to TRBJ2-7; 9 nucleotides line up with TRBD1. This CDR3 is built from 15 residues. V was pared by 8 bases and J by 4 bases, with 12 bases of the junction left unmatched. Per the germline V gene, CDR1 is MNHEY and CDR2 is SVGAGI. CDR3 nucleotide sequence: TGTGCCAGCCGGGTCATGGGGACAGGGTCTTACGAGCAGTACTTC. Its translation is CASRVMGTGSYEQYF.

This clone was observed once. The CDR3 coding sequence is TGTGCCAGCAGTTACTTTTCGGGGGATACGCAGTATTTT. Its protein product is CASSYFSGDTQYF. This chain links TRBV6-5 with TRBJ2-3, with D perhaps matching TRBD2 (5 bases). CDR3 length: 13 residues. With 1 base removed from V and 6 bases from J, the gap between germline ends came to 8 bases. Germline values: CDR1 MNHEY, CDR2 SVGAGI.

This clone was seen a single time. CDR3 bases: TGCACCCTGGGGGGTAACTATGGCTACACCTTC. This sequence encodes CTLGGNYGYTF. The J gene is TRBJ1-2, the V gene TRBV20-1, with D possibly TRBD1 on 5 matching bases. Germline values: CDR1 DFQATT, CDR2 SNEGSKA (reference sequence). The CDR3 has 11 residues.

V and J are TRBV7-9 and TRBJ2-7, with TRBD2 as a possible D gene (5 bases). The germline V gene has CDR1 SEHNR and CDR2 FQNEAQ (reference sequence). V was clipped by 1 base and J by 7 bases, with 11 bases between them. The CDR3 sequence is 13 residues long. CDR3 region: CASSLDSGREQYF. The CDR3, as DNA: TGTGCCAGCAGCTTAGACAGCGGCCGGGAGCAGTACTTC.

This clone was seen only once. The rearrangement links TRBV19 to TRBJ2-3; 9 nucleotides agree with TRBD2. CDR3 size: 13 residues. The V segment lost 1 base and the J segment 11 bases; nucleotides outside the gene matches: 4. CDR1 is LNHDA and CDR2 is SQIVND in the germline V gene (reference sequence). The CDR3 here is CASSIGERGVQYF. CDR3 sequence (DNA): TGTGCCAGTAGTATAGGGGAGCGGGGGGTGCAGTATTTT.